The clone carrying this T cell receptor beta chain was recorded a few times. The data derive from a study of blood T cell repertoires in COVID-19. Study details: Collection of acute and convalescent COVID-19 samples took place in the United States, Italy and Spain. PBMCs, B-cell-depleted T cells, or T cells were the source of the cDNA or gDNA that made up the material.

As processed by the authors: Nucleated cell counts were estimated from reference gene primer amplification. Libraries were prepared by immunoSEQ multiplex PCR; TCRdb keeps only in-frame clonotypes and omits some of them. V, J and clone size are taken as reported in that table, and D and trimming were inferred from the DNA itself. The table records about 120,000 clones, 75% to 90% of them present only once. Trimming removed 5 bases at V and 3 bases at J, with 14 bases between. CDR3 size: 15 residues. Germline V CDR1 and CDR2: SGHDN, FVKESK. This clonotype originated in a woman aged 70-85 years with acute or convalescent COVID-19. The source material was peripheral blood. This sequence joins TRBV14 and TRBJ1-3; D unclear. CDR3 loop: CASSVRDRLGNTIYF. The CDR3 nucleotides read TGTGCCAGCAGCGTCCGGGATCGCCTTGGAAACACCATATATTTT. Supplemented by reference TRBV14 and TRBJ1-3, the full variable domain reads EAGVTQFPSHSVIEKGQTVTLRCDPISGHDNLYWYRRVMGKEIKFLLHFVKESKQDESGMPNNRFLAERTGGTYSTLKVQPAELEDSGVYFCASSVRDRLGNTIYFGEGSWLTVV.